What follows are 28 T cell receptor beta chains derived from one specimen sequenced in a study of shared clonotypes between healthy human individuals. Produced via immunoSEQ multiplex PCR; TCRdb's table is partial and in-frame only. The data show some 680,000 clones, 60% to 75% seen once. Sequenced sample: memory CD4+ T cells sorted from blood. Subset defined: CD45RA-negative fraction. These receptor sequences come from a woman in her 30s in good health.

A few counts support this clone. The chain is built from TRBV5-5 and TRBJ2-7; 7 nucleotides agree with TRBD2. Per the germline V gene, CDR1 is SGHKS and CDR2 is YYEKEE (reference sequence). V was clipped by 4 bases and J by 6 bases; unmatched bases: 7. The CDR3 covers 13 residues. The CDR3 sequence is CASSPRDYFEQYF. The CDR3 bases are TGTGCCAGCAGCCCCCGGGACTACTTCGAGCAGTACTTC.

This sequence joins TRBV7-9 and TRBJ1-3; tentatively, D is TRBD1 (6 bases). Per the germline V gene, CDR1 is SEHNR and CDR2 is FQNEAQ (reference sequence). This CDR3 is built from 13 residues. Trimming took off 8 bases at V and 1 base at J, with 9 bases between the two ends. CDR3: CASQGGSGNTIYF. The CDR3 DNA is TGTGCCAGCCAAGGGGGGTCTGGAAACACCATATATTTT.

This chain uses TRBV19 with TRBJ1-1; D is possibly TRBD1 (5 bases). Between the trimmed V and J ends, which lost 5 bases and 1 base, there was a span of 11 bases. The CDR3 length is 14 residues. Germline V gives CDR1 LNHDA, CDR2 SQIVND (reference sequence). Here the CDR3 reads CASSPRRGNTEAFF. CDR3 in DNA: TGTGCCAGTAGTCCTCGGAGGGGGAACACTGAAGCTTTCTTT.

This chain uses TRBV19 with TRBJ2-1; 15 bases match TRBD2. Germline V gives CDR1 LNHDA, CDR2 SQIVND (reference sequence). The CDR3 contains 17 residues. The ends lost 6 bases at V and 9 bases at J; junction bases unmatched: 12. Written as DNA, the CDR3 is TGTGCCAGTAGCCCCCCGAAGGGACTAGCGGGAGGAGGTGAGCAGTTCTTC. This encodes CASSPPKGLAGGGEQFF. Drawing the rest from reference TRBV19 and TRBJ2-1, the complete variable domain is DGGITQSPKYLFRKEGQNVTLSCEQNLNHDAMYWYRQDPGQGLRLIYYSQIVNDFQKGDIAEGYSVSREKKESFPLTVTSAQKNPTAFYLCASSPPKGLAGGGEQFFGPGTRLTVL.

V gene TRBV6-6 combines with J gene TRBJ2-1; 7 bases are shared with TRBD2. This CDR3 spans 14 amino acids. CDR1 and CDR2 from the germline V gene are MNHNY and SVGAGI (reference sequence). V trimming: 7 bases; J trimming: 10 bases; junction bases outside the gene matches: 13. DNA for the CDR3: TGTGCCAGCACTCTAGCGGAACCCTGGGGGGAGCAGTTCTTC. This codes for CASTLAEPWGEQFF.

Worth noting for this clone: Other DNA sequences in this sample translate to the same CDR3. The gene calls are TRBV11-2 and TRBJ1-5; possible D gene TRBD1, 6 bases. The CDR3 is made up of 13 amino acids. Trimming cost V 2 bases and J 4 bases, with 6 bases left between them. Germline CDR1 and CDR2: SGHAT and FQNNGV. For the CDR3, the DNA is TGTGCCAGCAGCTTACAGGGGAATCAGCCCCAGCATTTT. Protein: CASSLQGNQPQHF. Full variable domain (rest looked up from reference TRBV11-2 and TRBJ1-5): EAGVAQSPRYKIIEKRQSVAFWCNPISGHATLYWYQQILGQGPKLLIQFQNNGVVDDSQLPKDRFSAERLKGVDSTLKIQPAKLEDSAVYLCASSLQGNQPQHFGDGTRLSIL.

This CDR3 reads CASSTYEKLFF. The DNA for the CDR3 is TGTGCCAGCAGTACCTATGAAAAACTGTTTTTT. The V and J genes are TRBV28 and TRBJ1-4; D is unresolved. Deletions cut 5 bases from V and 6 bases from J, with 4 bases between. The CDR3 spans 11 residues. Germline assignment: CDR1 MDHEN and CDR2 SYDVKM.

The chain couples TRBV28 to TRBJ2-2; D unclear. The V end was cut by 3 bases, the J end by 4 bases, with 12 bases between. This CDR3 contains 15 residues. Germline values: CDR1 MDHEN, CDR2 SYDVKM. This chain's CDR3 is CASSFLGLGTGELFF. Written as DNA, the CDR3 is TGTGCCAGCAGTTTTCTAGGGTTAGGCACCGGGGAGCTGTTTTTT.

The chain couples TRBV25-1 to TRBJ2-7, with 11 bases aligning to TRBD1. This CDR3 has 13 amino acids. Germline trimming cut 10 bases from V and 5 bases from J; bases unmatched to any gene: 7. From germline, CDR1 is MGHDK and CDR2 SYGVNS. The CDR3 here is CATAGTGGNEQYF. The CDR3 DNA reads as TGTGCCACCGCCGGGACAGGGGGGAACGAGCAGTACTTC.

In this sample, this clone turned up once. CDR3 loop: CASSKIGGTRLEQYF. CDR3 nucleotides: TGTGCCAGCAGCAAAATCGGTGGCACGAGGCTCGAGCAGTACTTC. The chain carries TRBV21-1 and TRBJ2-7; TRBD2, the D gene given by the table, was not confirmed from the DNA. TRBV21-1 is a pseudogene. The CDR3 length is 15 residues.

This chain uses TRBV2 with TRBJ2-5, with 16 bases fitting TRBD2. The germline CDR1 and CDR2 sequences are SNHLY and FYNNEI. The CDR3 is 16 residues long. V shed 5 bases, J shed 4 bases, and the junction held 4 bases outside the gene matches. The CDR3 sequence is CASSYGTSGRGETQYF. The CDR3 region has the DNA TGTGCCAGCAGTTACGGGACTAGCGGGAGGGGAGAGACCCAGTACTTC. The full variable domain, rest sourced from reference TRBV2 and TRBJ2-5, is EPEVTQTPSHQVTQMGQEVILRCVPISNHLYFYWYRQILGQKVEFLVSFYNNEISEKSEIFDDQFSVERPDGSNFTLKIRSTKLEDSAMYFCASSYGTSGRGETQYFGPGTRLLVL.

The rearrangement uses TRBV7-3 and TRBJ2-1; D call uncertain. CDR1 and CDR2 from the germline V gene are SGHTA and FQGTGA. The V end was cut by 4 bases, the J end by 5 bases, with 9 bases between. This CDR3 region has 13 residues. The DNA for the CDR3 is TGTGCCAGCAGCTCAATCGCGGACAATGAGCAGTTCTTC. Protein product: CASSSIADNEQFF.

The CDR3 here is CAISRGDNSGNTIYF. In DNA form, the CDR3 reads TGTGCCATCAGCCGAGGGGACAACTCTGGAAACACCATATATTTT. The J gene is TRBJ1-3, the V gene TRBV10-3; D may be TRBD1 (6 bases). Germline assignment: CDR1 ENHRY and CDR2 SYGVKD. V was shortened by 6 bases and J by 0 bases, with 12 bases between the two germline ends. The CDR3 has 15 amino acids.

This sequence joins TRBV6-5 and TRBJ1-1, with 8 bases that match TRBD1. This CDR3 is 15 amino acids long. The V gene's germline CDR1 is MNHEY and CDR2 SVGAGI. V gave up 2 bases and J gave up 5 bases; unmatched junction bases: 7. The CDR3 DNA follows: TGTGCCAGCAGTTACGACGTCAGGGGGCTTACTGAAGCTTTCTTT. Protein product: CASSYDVRGLTEAFF.

The chain joins TRBV29-1 to TRBJ1-2; the match to TRBD1 covers 9 bases. Looked up from germline, CDR1 is SQVTM and CDR2 is ANQGSEA. The V gene end was trimmed by 1 base and the J gene end by 4 bases; junction bases not matched to a gene: 4. This CDR3 has 14 residues. This CDR3 is CSVEAGTGPYGYTF. The CDR3 nucleotides are TGCAGCGTTGAAGCAGGGACAGGGCCCTATGGCTACACCTTC.

The V gene is TRBV7-2, the J gene TRBJ1-4; 8 bases match TRBD1. Trimming took 4 bases from V and 0 from J; bases not matched to a gene: 1. Germline loops: CDR1 SGHTA, CDR2 FQGNSA. CDR3 length: 15 residues. The CDR3 region is CASSWTGTTNEKLFF. CDR3 DNA: TGTGCCAGCAGCTGGACAGGGACAACTAATGAAAAACTGTTTTTT.

The chain combines TRBV5-6 with TRBJ2-5; 8 bases match TRBD2. J lost 4 bases, V lost 1 base, and 9 bases had no gene match. Germline CDR1 SGHDT, CDR2 YYEEEE. This CDR3 region has 16 residues. CDR3 nucleotides: TGTGCCAGCAGCTTGTACAGCGGGAGTTTTCTAGAGACCCAGTACTTC. Translating gives CASSLYSGSFLETQYF.

The chain joins TRBV28 to TRBJ2-1; 7 bases agree with TRBD2. Unmatched junction bases numbered 9, after V lost 10 bases and J lost 3 bases. The germline CDR1 and CDR2 sequences are MDHEN and SYDVKM. The CDR3 is 14 amino acids. CDR3 residues: CAITREAYYNEQFF. The DNA of the CDR3 is TGTGCCATTACCCGGGAGGCGTACTACAATGAGCAGTTCTTC.

Of note for this clone: Distinct nucleotide sequences in the sample also encode this CDR3. The rearrangement joins TRBV18 to TRBJ2-3; D remains unclear. Trimming shortened V by 2 bases and J by 2 bases, and 8 bases separated the two germline ends. The CDR3 is made up of 14 amino acids. Germline V gives CDR1 KGHSH, CDR2 LQKENI. Written as DNA, the CDR3 is TGTGCCAGCTCACCATCCAGGTCCACAGATACGCAGTATTTT. Its protein product is CASSPSRSTDTQYF.

This clone was detected a few times. The chain carries TRBV2 and TRBJ2-1; D possibly corresponds to TRBD1 (5 bases). V was trimmed by 8 bases and J by 0 bases, leaving 11 bases between them. CDR1 is SNHLY, CDR2 FYNNEI, per germline. This CDR3 has 14 amino acids. For the CDR3, the DNA is TGTGCCAGCGGTGGACAAATCTCCTACAATGAGCAGTTCTTC. Translation gives CASGGQISYNEQFF.

This chain uses TRBV5-1 with TRBJ2-2; D gene unclear. V gave up 0 bases and J gave up 6 bases, with 9 bases separating them. Germline V gives CDR1 SGHRS, CDR2 YFSETQ. This CDR3 is built from 14 residues. CDR3 coding DNA: TGCGCCAGCAGCTTGGCCGAGGTGGCCGGGGAGCTGTTTTTT. The encoded protein is CASSLAEVAGELFF.

The CDR3 here is CASSRDSNYGYTF. The CDR3 bases are TGTGCCAGCTCCCGGGACAGCAACTATGGCTACACCTTC. This chain links TRBV18 with TRBJ1-2; the match to TRBD1 covers 7 bases. V dropped 6 bases and J dropped 2; count of bases not matched to a gene: 3. Germline assignment: CDR1 KGHSH and CDR2 LQKENI. The CDR3 length is 13 residues. The entire variable domain, with the rest obtained from reference TRBV18 and TRBJ1-2, is as follows: NAGVMQNPRHLVRRRGQEARLRCSPMKGHSHVYWYRQLPEEGLKFMVYLQKENIIDESGMPKERFSAEFPKEGPSILRIQQVVRGDSAAYFCASSRDSNYGYTFGSGTRLTVV.

Of note for this clone: Other DNA sequences in this specimen translate into the identical CDR3. This chain connects TRBV5-1 to TRBJ2-7; maybe TRBD2 (6 bases). V was cut by 2 bases and J by 0 bases, with 9 bases left in between. The CDR3 is 14 amino acids. The germline V gene encodes CDR1 SGHRS and CDR2 YFSETQ. The CDR3 protein is CASSLVADSYEQYF. The CDR3 DNA sequence: TGCGCCAGCAGCTTAGTAGCGGACTCCTACGAGCAGTACTTC.

This clone was counted at least ten times. V gene TRBV15 combines with J gene TRBJ2-3; TRBD2 matches 11 bases. Germline CDR1 LNHNV, CDR2 YYDKDF (reference sequence). Losses at the gene ends were 2 bases for V and 11 bases for J; bases not matched to a gene: 6. The CDR3 has 14 amino acids. In nucleotides, the CDR3 is TGTGCCACCAGCAGAACTAGCGGGAGAGAGAAGCAGTATTTT. Translated, it gives CATSRTSGREKQYF.

The genes are TRBV5-6 and TRBJ1-5, with D hard to call. This CDR3 region has 16 residues. Trimming took off 0 bases at V and 4 bases at J, with 14 bases between the two ends. Germline assignment: CDR1 SGHDT and CDR2 YYEEEE. The CDR3 spells CASSLAGPMGNQPQHF. The CDR3 DNA sequence: TGTGCCAGCAGCTTGGCCGGACCCATGGGGAATCAGCCCCAGCATTTT.

The chain employs TRBV4-2 and TRBJ1-2; D is unresolved. In germline, CDR1 is LGHNA, CDR2 YNFKEQ. The CDR3 sequence is 15 residues long. Trimming removed 2 bases from V and 2 bases from J, with 12 bases in between. The CDR3 bases are TGTGCCAGCAGCCAAATGGGTCCCCTGAACTATGGCTACACCTTC. Amino acids: CASSQMGPLNYGYTF.

This clone was counted a few times. The gene calls are TRBV5-1 and TRBJ2-7; D is undetermined. From germline, CDR1 is SGHRS and CDR2 YFSETQ. The CDR3 runs 16 residues. Trimming took 4 bases from V and 0 from J, leaving 17 bases between them. The chain's CDR3 is CASSPASSSLSYEQYF. The CDR3 region has the DNA TGCGCCAGCAGCCCCGCCAGCTCGTCACTCTCCTACGAGCAGTACTTC.

In its sample, this clone was seen a few times. The V gene is TRBV7-2, the J gene TRBJ1-3; weak D call: TRBD1 (5 bases). V lost 4 bases and J lost 2, with 12 bases in between. From germline, CDR1 is SGHTA and CDR2 FQGNSA. There are 15 residues in the CDR3. The CDR3 loop reads CASSSTVLTGNTIYF. The CDR3 DNA sequence: TGTGCCAGCAGCTCGACAGTGCTTACTGGAAACACCATATATTTT.